This T cell receptor (beta chain) was retrieved from a study of T cells in Graves' hyperthyroidism and ophthalmopathy. Study-level points and caveats: The model foresaw ophthalmopathy a median around 6.8 months prior to onset. A model built on 13 V-J features separated ophthalmopathy from stable hyperthyroidism.

Orbital computed tomography and thyroid ultrasound, together with serum TRAb and thyroxine and clinical symptoms, were used for diagnoses. TCR beta CDR3 region amplification was performed from RNA transcripts. Researchers ran a first-round RT-PCR on the TCR CDR3 using the HTBI primer set. TCRdb passed the multiplex PCR reads through MiXCR, listing each CDR3 protein once. This repertoire shows roughly 380,000 distinct CDR3 sequences, around 18% found once; its top ten account for roughly a sixth. The CDR3 consists of 12 residues. From germline, CDR1 is MNHEY and CDR2 SVGEGT. The V and J ends lost 4 bases and 5 bases respectively, with 9 bases between them. This clonotype occurred many times. Its antigen is not identified.

The source of this sequence is a woman in her 40s with Graves' ophthalmopathy. The sequenced sample consisted of blood. The chain has TRBV6-2 or TRBV6-3 and TRBJ2-7; a weak D match, TRBD2 (5 bases). The DNA for the CDR3 is TGTGCCAGCAGTTTGGAGGAGAACGAGCAGTACTTC. Protein product: CASSLEENEQYF.